A selection of T cell receptor beta chains follows, all from one sample in a study of beta chain features in type 1 diabetes. The data were produced by immunoSEQ multiplex PCR, yet TCRdb's version contains in-frame clones alone and is incomplete. The sample consists of about 700,000 clones, about an eighth of them appearing once. Sequenced input: naive CD4+ T cells from blood. These receptors originate from a man younger than 35 with type 1 diabetes. Both conserved end residues are part of each CDR3. Each record gives: V gene, D gene, J gene, clone size, CDR3 protein, CDR3 DNA. A D gene is named only where the DNA matches it firmly. Clone size is not always given. Where it is, it says once, few, many or a class for expanded clones.

>TRBV4-1|TRBD1|TRBJ2-7|.
CASSRLQGPYEQYF
TGCGCCAGCAGCCGTCTACAGGGGCCCTACGAGCAGTACTTC
>TRBV4-1|TRBD1|TRBJ1-5|few
CASSPITGGGSNQPQHF
TGCGCCAGCAGCCCAATTACAGGGGGCGGGAGCAATCAGCCCCAGCATTTT
>TRBV7-8|TRBD2|TRBJ2-7|few
CASSLLAGGPLGTYEQYF
TGTGCCAGCAGCCTCTTAGCGGGGGGGCCGCTCGGGACCTACGAGCAGTACTTC
>TRBV11-3|.|TRBJ1-1|few
CASSPRGIAMNTEAFF
TGTGCCAGCAGCCCAAGGGGCATCGCTATGAACACTGAAGCTTTCTTT
>TRBV20-1|.|TRBJ2-7|.
CSAPSYEQYF
TGCAGTGCTCCGAGTTACGAGCAGTACTTC
>TRBV5-1|TRBD1|TRBJ1-2|.
CASSLGTGNYGYTF
TGCGCCAGCAGCTTGGGGACAGGGAACTATGGCTACACCTTC
>TRBV28|.|TRBJ2-4|few
CASSLPGSPVQYF
TGTGCCAGCAGTTTACCGGGGAGTCCTGTTCAGTACTTC
>TRBV6-5|.|TRBJ2-3|.
CASSFSGPPMDTQYF
TGTGCCAGCAGTTTCAGTGGACCGCCTATGGATACGCAGTATTTT
>TRBV13|TRBD1|TRBJ2-2|.
CASSPRTGSNTGELFF
TGTGCCAGCAGCCCTAGGACAGGGTCGAACACCGGGGAGCTGTTTTTT
>TRBV15|.|TRBJ1-2|.
CATSRDWTGRYGYTF
TGTGCCACCAGCAGAGATTGGACGGGCCGCTATGGCTACACCTTC
>TRBV6-1|TRBD1|TRBJ1-2|few
CASSSGQIYGYTF
TGTGCCAGCAGCTCGGGACAGATCTATGGCTACACCTTC
>TRBV18|.|TRBJ2-3|.
CASSPPGFTPDTQYF
TGTGCCAGCTCACCACCGGGGTTCACTCCAGATACGCAGTATTTT
>TRBV7-2|.|TRBJ1-2|few
CASSPNLGVGYTF
TGTGCCAGCAGCCCAAATCTGGGGGTAGGCTACACCTTC
>TRBV30|.|TRBJ1-6|.
CAWSSGINSPLHF
TGTGCCTGGAGTTCGGGAATAAATTCACCCCTCCACTTT
>TRBV30|.|TRBJ2-1|.
CAWSLTVRIEQFF
TGTGCCTGGAGCTTAACAGTGCGGATTGAGCAGTTCTTC
>TRBV9|TRBD2|TRBJ2-5|few
CASSNRLAETQYF
TGTGCCAGCAGCAACCGACTAGCGGAGACCCAGTACTTC
>TRBV2|.|TRBJ2-5|.
CASIVDGSGTQYF
TGTGCCAGCATAGTGGATGGGTCAGGGACCCAGTACTTC
>TRBV14|.|TRBJ2-1|few
CASSQVGGGSSYNEQFF
TGTGCCAGCAGCCAAGTAGGGGGGGGTAGCTCCTACAATGAGCAGTTCTTC
>TRBV18|.|TRBJ2-3|few
CASSPSTDTQYF
TGTGCCAGCTCTCCTAGCACAGATACGCAGTATTTT
>TRBV5-1|.|TRBJ1-2|few
CASSLGPDYGYTF
TGCGCCAGCAGCTTGGGACCTGACTATGGCTACACCTTC
>TRBV30|.|TRBJ2-1|few
CAWAGRIGIKPDNEQFF
TGTGCCTGGGCGGGCCGGATCGGGATCAAACCCGACAATGAGCAGTTCTTC
>TRBV10-3|TRBD1|TRBJ1-1|few
CATGQGAVEAFF
TGTGCCACCGGACAGGGAGCGGTTGAAGCTTTCTTT
>TRBV4-1|TRBD1|TRBJ2-1|few
CASSQDFFADRETRRGEQFF
TGCGCCAGCAGCCAAGATTTTTTCGCGGACAGGGAAACGAGGAGAGGTGAGCAGTTCTTC
>TRBV5-6|.|TRBJ2-5|.
CASCSGPETQYF
TGTGCCAGCTGCTCCGGGCCGGAGACCCAGTACTTC
>TRBV30|.|TRBJ1-2|.
CAWSGRERGYTF
TGTGCCTGGAGTGGTAGGGAAAGGGGCTACACCTTC